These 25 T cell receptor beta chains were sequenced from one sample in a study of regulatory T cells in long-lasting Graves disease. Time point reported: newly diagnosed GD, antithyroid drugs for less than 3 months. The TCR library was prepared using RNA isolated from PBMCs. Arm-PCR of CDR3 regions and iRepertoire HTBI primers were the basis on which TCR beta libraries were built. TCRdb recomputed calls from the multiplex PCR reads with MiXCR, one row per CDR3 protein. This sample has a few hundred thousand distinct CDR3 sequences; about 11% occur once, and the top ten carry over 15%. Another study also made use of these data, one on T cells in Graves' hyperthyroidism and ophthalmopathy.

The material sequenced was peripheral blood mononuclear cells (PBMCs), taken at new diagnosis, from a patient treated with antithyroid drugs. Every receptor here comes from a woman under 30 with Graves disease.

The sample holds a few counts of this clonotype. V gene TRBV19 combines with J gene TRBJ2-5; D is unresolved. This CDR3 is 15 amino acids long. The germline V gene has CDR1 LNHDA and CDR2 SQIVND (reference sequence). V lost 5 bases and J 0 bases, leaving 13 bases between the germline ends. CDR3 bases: TGTGCCAGTAGTTTTGGGCAGTTCGACCAAGAGACCCAGTACTTC. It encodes CASSFGQFDQETQYF.

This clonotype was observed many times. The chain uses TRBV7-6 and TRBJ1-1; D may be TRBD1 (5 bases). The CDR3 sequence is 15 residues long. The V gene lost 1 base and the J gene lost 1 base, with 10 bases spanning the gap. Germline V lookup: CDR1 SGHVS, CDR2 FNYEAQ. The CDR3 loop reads CASSLDRGGNTEAFF. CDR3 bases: TGTGCCAGCAGCTTAGATCGGGGCGGGAACACTGAAGCTTTCTTT.

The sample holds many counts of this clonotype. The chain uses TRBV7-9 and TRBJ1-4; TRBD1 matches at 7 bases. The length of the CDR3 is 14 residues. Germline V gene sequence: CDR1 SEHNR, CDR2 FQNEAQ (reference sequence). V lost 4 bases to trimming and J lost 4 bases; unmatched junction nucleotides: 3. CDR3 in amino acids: CASSSGQINEKLFF. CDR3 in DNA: TGTGCCAGCAGCTCGGGACAGATTAATGAAAAACTGTTTTTT. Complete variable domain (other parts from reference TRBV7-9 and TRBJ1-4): DTGVSQNPRHKITKRGQNVTFRCDPISEHNRLYWYRQTLGQGPEFLTYFQNEAQLEKSRLLSDRFSAERPKGSFSTLEIQRTEQGDSAMYLCASSSGQINEKLFFGSGTQLSVL.

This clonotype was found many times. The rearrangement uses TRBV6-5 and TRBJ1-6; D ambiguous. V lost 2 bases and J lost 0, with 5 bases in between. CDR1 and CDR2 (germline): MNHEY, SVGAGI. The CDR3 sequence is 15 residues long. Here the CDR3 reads CASSYGSSYNSPLHF. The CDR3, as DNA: TGTGCCAGCAGTTACGGCAGCTCCTATAATTCACCCCTCCACTTT.

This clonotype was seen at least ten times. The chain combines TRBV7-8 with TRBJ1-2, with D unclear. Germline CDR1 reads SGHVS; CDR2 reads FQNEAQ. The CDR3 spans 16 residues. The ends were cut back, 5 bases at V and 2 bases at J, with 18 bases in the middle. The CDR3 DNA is TGTGCCAGCAGCCCCCCGCGGACTCTGGGGAACTATGGCTACACCTTC. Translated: CASSPPRTLGNYGYTF. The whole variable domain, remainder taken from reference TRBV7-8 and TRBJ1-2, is GAGVSQSPRYKVAKRGQDVALRCDPISGHVSLFWYQQALGQGPEFLTYFQNEAQLDKSGLPSDRFFAERPEGSVSTLKIQRTQQEDSAVYLCASSPPRTLGNYGYTFGSGTRLTVV.

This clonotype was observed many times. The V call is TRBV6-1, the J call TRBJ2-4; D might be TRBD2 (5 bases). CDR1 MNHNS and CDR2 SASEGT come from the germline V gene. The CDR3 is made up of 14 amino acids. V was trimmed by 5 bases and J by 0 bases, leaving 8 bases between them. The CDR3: CASSLAGAKNIQYF. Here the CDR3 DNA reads TGTGCCAGCAGTCTTGCGGGAGCCAAAAACATTCAGTACTTC.

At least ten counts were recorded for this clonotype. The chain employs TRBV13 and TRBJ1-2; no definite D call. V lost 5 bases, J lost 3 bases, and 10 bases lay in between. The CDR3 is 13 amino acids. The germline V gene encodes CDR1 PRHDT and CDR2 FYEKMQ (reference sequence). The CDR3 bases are TGTGCCAGCAGCCAGCCAGGATACTATGGCTACACCTTC. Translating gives CASSQPGYYGYTF.

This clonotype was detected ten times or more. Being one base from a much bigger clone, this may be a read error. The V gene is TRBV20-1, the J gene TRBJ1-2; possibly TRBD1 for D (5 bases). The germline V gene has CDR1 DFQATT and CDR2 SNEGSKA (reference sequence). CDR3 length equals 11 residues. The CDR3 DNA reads TGCAGTGCTAGTAGGGACTATGGCCACACCTTC. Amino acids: CSASRDYGHTF.

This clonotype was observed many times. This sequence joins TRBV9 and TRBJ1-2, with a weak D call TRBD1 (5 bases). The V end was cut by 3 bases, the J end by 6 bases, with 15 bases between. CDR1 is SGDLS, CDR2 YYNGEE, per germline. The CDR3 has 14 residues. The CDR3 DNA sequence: TGTGCCAGCAGCGGAACGACAGAATCCGATGGCTACACCTTC. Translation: CASSGTTESDGYTF.

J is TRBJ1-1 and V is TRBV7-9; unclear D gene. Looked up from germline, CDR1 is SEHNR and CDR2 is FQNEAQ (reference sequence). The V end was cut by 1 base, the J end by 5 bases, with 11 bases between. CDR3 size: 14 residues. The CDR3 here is CASSLEGRWTEAFF. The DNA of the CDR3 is TGTGCCAGCAGCTTAGAGGGCAGGTGGACTGAAGCTTTCTTT.

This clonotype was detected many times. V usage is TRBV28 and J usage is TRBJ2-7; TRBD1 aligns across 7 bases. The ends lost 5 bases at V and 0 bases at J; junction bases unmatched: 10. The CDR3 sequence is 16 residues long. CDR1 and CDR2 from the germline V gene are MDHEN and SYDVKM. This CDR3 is CASSLRQGVGSYEQYF. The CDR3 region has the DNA TGTGCCAGCAGTCTCAGACAGGGCGTGGGCTCCTACGAGCAGTACTTC.

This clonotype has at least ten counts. The CDR3 sequence: CASSRDGQLYNSPLHF. The CDR3 DNA reads as TGTGCCAGCAGCAGAGATGGACAGTTATATAATTCACCCCTCCACTTT. The gene calls are TRBV7-9 and TRBJ1-6; the D gene is possibly TRBD1 (6 bases). Germline CDR1 SEHNR, CDR2 FQNEAQ (reference sequence). Trimming stripped 5 bases from V and 4 bases from J, with 15 bases between. The length of the CDR3 is 16 residues.

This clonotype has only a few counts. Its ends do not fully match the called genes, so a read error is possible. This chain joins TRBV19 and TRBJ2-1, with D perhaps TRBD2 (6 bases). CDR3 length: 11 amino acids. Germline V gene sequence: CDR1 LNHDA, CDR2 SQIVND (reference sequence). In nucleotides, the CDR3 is TGTGCCAGTAGTATGGGGGGAGAAGGGGTCTTC. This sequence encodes CASSMGGEGVF.

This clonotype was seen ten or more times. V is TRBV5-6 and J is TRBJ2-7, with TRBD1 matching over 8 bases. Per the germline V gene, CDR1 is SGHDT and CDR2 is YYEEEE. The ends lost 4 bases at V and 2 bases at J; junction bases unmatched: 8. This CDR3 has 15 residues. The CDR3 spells CASSQTGVNPYEQYV. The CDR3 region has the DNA TGTGCCAGCAGCCAGACAGGGGTTAATCCCTACGAGCAGTACGTC.

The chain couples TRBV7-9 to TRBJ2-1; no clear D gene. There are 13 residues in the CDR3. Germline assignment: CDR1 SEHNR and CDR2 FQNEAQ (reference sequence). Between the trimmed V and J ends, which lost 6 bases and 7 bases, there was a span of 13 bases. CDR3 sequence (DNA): TGTGCCAGCAGTTCCGGAGACCGTAATGAGCAGTTCTTC. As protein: CASSSGDRNEQFF.

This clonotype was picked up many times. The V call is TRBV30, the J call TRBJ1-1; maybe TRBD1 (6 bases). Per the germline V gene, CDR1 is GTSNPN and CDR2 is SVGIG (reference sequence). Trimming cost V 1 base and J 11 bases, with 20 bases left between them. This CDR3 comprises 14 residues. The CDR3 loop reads CAWSGGQFLYRAFF. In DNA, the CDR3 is TGTGCCTGGAGTGGAGGACAGTTCCTCTACCGGGCTTTCTTT.

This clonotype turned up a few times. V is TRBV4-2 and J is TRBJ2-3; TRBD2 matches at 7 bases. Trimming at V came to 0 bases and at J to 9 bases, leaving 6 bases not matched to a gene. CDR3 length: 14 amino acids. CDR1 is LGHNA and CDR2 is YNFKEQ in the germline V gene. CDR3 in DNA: TGTGCCAGCAGCCAAGAGGGGCTAGCGGCGACGCAGTATTTT. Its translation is CASSQEGLAATQYF.

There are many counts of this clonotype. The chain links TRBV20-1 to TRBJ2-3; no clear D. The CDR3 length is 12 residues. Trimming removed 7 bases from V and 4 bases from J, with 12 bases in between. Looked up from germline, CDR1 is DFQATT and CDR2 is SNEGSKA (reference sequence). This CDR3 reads CSVRIVADTQYF. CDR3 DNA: TGCAGTGTGCGTATCGTGGCAGATACGCAGTATTTT.

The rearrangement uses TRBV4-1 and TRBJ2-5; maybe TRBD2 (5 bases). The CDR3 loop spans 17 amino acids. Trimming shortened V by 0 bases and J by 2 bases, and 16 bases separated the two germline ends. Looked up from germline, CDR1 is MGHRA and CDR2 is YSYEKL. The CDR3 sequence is CASSQDLLSDFQETQYF. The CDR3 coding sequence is TGCGCCAGCAGCCAAGACCTCTTATCGGACTTTCAAGAGACCCAGTACTTC.

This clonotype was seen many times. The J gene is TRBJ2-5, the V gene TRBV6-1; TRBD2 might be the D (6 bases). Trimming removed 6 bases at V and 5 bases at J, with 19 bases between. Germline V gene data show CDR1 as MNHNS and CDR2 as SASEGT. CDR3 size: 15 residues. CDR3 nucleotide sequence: TGTGCCAGCAGATCGCAGCGGGCGGGTGGGGAGACCCAGTACTTC. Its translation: CASRSQRAGGETQYF.

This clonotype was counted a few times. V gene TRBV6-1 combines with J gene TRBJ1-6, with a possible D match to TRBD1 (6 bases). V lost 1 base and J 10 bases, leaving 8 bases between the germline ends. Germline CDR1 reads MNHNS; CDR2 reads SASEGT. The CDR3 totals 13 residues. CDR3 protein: CASSEGRGSPLHF. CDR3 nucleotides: TGTGCCAGCAGTGAAGGCAGGGGATCACCCCTCCACTTT.

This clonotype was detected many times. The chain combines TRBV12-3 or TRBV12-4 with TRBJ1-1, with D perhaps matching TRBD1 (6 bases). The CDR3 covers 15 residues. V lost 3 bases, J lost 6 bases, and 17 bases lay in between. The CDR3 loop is CASSFWFGGAPEAFF. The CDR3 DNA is TGTGCCAGCAGTTTTTGGTTTGGGGGGGCCCCTGAAGCTTTCTTT.

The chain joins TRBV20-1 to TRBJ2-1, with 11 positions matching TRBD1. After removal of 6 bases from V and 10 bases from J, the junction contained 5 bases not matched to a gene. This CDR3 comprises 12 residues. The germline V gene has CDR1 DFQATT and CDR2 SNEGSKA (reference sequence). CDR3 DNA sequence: TGCAGTGCCGGACAGGGGGCGCGGGAGCAGTTCTTC. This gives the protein CSAGQGAREQFF.

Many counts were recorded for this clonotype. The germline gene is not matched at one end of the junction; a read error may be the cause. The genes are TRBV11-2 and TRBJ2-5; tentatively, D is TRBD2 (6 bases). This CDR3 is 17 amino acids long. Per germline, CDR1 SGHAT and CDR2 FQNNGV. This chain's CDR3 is CASRLTAGHSWGETQYF. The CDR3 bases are TGTGCCAGCCGCTTGACCGCGGGGCACTCATGGGGGGAGACCCAGTACTTC.

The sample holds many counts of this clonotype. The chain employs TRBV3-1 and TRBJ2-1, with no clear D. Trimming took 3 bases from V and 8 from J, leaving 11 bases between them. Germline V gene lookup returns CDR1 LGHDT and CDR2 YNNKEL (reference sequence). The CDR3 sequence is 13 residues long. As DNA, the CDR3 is TGTGCCAGCAGCCATCCCTCTAGGGATGAGCAGTTCTTC. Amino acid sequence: CASSHPSRDEQFF.